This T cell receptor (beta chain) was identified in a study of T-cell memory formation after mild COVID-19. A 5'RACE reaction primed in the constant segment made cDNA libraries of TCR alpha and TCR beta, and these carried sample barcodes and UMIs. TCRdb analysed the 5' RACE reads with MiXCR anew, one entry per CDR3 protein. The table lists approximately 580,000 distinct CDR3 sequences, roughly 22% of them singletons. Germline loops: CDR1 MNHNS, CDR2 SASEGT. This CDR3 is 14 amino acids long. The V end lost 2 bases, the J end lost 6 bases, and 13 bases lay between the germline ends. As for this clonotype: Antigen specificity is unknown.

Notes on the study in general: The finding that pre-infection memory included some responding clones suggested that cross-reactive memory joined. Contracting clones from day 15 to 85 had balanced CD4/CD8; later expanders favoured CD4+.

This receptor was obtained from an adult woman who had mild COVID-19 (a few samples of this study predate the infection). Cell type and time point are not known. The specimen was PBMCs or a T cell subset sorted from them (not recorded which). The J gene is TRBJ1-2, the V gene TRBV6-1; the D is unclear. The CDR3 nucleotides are TGTGCCAGCAGTGAAAGGTCTCCTAAGGATGGCTACACCTTC. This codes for CASSERSPKDGYTF.